This T cell receptor beta chain was sequenced during a study of blood T cells in healthy people across ages. Study results and limitations: Fewer expanded clones and more diversity marked long-lived versus aged donors.

CDR3 length equals 15 residues. Germline V gives CDR1 MNHEY, CDR2 SVGAGI. V dropped 5 bases and J dropped 2 bases, with 10 bases sitting between them. Concerning this clonotype itself: Its antigen is still unknown.

The authors ran a second PCR of 7 to 11 cycles using a sample-barcoded 5' primer and a J-beta primer mix. A single record per CDR3 protein comes from TCRdb applying MiXCR to the 5' RACE reads. The sample lists around 1.5 million distinct CDR3 sequences, 35% to 45% seen once, with around 8% in the top ten. This TCR was sampled from a young woman in good health. This sequence joins TRBV6-5 and TRBJ1-6, with D unclear. Sample: blood. Here the CDR3 DNA reads TGTGCCAGCAGTCCTGGGAGGGCCTATAATTCACCCCTCCACTTT. Protein product: CASSPGRAYNSPLHF.